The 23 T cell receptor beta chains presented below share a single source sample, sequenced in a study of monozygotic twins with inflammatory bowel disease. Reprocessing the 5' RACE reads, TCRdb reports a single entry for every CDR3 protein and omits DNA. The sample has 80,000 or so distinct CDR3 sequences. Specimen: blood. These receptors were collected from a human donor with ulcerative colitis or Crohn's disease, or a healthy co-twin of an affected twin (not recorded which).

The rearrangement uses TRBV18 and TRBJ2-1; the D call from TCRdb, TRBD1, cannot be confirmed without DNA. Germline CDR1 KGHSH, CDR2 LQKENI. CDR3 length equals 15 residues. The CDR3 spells CASSPFTGPENEQFF. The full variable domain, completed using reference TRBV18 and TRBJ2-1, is NAGVMQNPRHLVRRRGQEARLRCSPMKGHSHVYWYRQLPEEGLKFMVYLQKENIIDESGMPKERFSAEFPKEGPSILRIQQVVRGDSAAYFCASSPFTGPENEQFFGPGTRLTVL.

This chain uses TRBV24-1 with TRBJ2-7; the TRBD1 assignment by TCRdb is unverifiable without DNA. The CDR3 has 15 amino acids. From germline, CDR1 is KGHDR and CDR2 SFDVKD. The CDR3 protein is CATSDPRTGASEQYF.

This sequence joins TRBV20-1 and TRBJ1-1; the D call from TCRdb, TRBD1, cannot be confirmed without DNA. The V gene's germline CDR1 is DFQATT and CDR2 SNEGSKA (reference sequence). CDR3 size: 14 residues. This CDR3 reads CSARAGDRGVEAFF.

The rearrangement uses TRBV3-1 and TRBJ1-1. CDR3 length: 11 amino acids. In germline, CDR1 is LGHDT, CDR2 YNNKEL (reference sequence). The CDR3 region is CASSQGGEAFF.

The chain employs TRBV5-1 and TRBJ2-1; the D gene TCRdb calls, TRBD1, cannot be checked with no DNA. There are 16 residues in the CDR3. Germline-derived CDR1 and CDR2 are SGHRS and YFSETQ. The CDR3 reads CASSLGDRVTYNEQFF.

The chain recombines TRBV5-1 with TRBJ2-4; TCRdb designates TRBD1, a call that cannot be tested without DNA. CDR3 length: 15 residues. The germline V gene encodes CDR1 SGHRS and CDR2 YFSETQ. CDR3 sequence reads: CASSLGQGDKNIQYF.

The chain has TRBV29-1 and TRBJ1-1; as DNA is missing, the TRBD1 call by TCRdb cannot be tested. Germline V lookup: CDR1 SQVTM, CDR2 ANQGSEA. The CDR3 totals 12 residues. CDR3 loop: CSVEVGGPEAFF.

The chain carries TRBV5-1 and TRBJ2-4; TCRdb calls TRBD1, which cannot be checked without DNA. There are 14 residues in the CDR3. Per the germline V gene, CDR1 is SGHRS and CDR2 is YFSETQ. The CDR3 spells CASSLQGIENIQYF.

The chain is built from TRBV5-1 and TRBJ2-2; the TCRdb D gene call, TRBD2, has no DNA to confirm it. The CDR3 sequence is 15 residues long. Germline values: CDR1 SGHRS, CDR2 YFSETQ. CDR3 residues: CASSLDYSGTGELFF.

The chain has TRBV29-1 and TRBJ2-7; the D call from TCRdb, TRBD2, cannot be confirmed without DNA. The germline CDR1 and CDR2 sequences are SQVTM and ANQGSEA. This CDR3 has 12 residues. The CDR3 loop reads CSVGGGSYEQYF.

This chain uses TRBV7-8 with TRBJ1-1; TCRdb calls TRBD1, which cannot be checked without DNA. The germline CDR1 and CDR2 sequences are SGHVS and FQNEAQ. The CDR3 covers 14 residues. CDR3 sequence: CASSPVPLGTEAFF.

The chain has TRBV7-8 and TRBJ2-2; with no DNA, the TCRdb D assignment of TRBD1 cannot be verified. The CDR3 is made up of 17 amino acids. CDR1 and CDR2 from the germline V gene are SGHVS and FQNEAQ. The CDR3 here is CASSFQPTGTRTGELFF.

The CDR3 is CASSSLSGVRYNEQFF. The chain recombines TRBV5-1 with TRBJ2-1; as DNA is missing, the TRBD2 call by TCRdb cannot be tested. CDR1 and CDR2 (germline): SGHRS, YFSETQ. This CDR3 spans 16 amino acids.

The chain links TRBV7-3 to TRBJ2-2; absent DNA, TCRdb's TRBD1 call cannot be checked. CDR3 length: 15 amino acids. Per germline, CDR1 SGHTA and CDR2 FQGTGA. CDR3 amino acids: CASSLQGGRTGELFF.

CDR3 loop: CASSEASQSGPYTF. This chain joins TRBV6-1 and TRBJ1-2; TCRdb picks TRBD1, but there is no DNA to check that call. The germline V gene encodes CDR1 MNHNS and CDR2 SASEGT. CDR3 length: 14 residues.

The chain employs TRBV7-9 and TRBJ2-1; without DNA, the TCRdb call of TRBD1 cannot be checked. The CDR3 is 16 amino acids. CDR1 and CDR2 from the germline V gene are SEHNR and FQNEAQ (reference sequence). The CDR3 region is CASSLLLVRGTDEQFF.

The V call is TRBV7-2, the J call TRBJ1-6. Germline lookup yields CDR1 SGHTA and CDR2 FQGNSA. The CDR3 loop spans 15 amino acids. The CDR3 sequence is CASSPIGGSNSPLHF. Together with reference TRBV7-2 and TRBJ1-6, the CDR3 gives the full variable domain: GAGVSQSPSNKVTEKGKDVELRCDPISGHTALYWYRQSLGQGLEFLIYFQGNSAPDKSGLPSDRFSAERTGGSVSTLTIQRTQQEDSAVYLCASSPIGGSNSPLHFGNGTRLTVT.

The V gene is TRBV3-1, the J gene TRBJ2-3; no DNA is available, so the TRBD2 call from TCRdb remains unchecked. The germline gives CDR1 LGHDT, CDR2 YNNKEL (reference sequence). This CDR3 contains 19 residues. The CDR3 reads CASSEVLAGGHSSTDTQYF.

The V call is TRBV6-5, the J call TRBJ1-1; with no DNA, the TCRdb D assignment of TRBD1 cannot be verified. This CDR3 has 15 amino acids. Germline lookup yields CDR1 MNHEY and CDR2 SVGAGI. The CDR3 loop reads CASSYWGSGNTEAFF.

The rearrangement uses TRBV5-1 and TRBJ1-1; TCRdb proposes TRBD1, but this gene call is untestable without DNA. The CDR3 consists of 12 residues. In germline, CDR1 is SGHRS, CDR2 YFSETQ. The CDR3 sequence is CASSFTGSEAFF.

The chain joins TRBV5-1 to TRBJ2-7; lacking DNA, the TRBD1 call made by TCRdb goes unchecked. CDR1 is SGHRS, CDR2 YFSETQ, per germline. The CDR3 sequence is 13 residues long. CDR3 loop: CASSPGPSYEQYF.

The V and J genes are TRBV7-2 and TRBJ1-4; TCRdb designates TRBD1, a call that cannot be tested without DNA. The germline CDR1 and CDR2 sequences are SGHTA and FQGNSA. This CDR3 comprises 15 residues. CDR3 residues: CASSYSGVLDEKLFF.

CDR3 residues: CASRRPGEQTSTDTQYF. The chain combines TRBV5-1 with TRBJ2-3; TCRdb gives TRBD1 as the D gene, but with no DNA this cannot be confirmed. This CDR3 region has 17 residues. CDR1 SGHRS and CDR2 YFSETQ come from the germline V gene.